These 11 T cell receptor beta chains came from one sample sequenced in a study of T-cell memory formation after mild COVID-19. MiXCR was run by TCRdb on the 5' RACE reads, yielding one entry per CDR3 protein. The sample contains 500,000 to 650,000 distinct CDR3 sequences, roughly 21% of which appear only once. The material sequenced was PBMCs or a T cell subset sorted from them (not recorded which). Receptors originate from an adult woman who had mild COVID-19 (a few samples of this study predate the infection). Cell type and time point are not known.

The chain has TRBV18 and TRBJ2-5; the D gene is possibly TRBD2 (5 bases). From germline, CDR1 is KGHSH and CDR2 LQKENI. Trimming shortened V by 1 base and J by 4 bases, and 7 bases separated the two germline ends. CDR3 length: 13 amino acids. CDR3 amino acids: CASSPQRGETQYF. CDR3 nucleotide sequence: TGTGCCAGCTCACCACAACGGGGAGAGACCCAGTACTTC.

The gene calls are TRBV5-1 and TRBJ1-2, with 7 bases identical to TRBD1. This CDR3 has 15 residues. J was trimmed by 8 bases and V by 5 bases; bases with no gene match: 15. From germline, CDR1 is SGHRS and CDR2 YFSETQ. The CDR3 spells CASRYALGQMEGYTF. CDR3 in DNA: TGCGCCAGCAGGTACGCCCTGGGACAGATGGAGGGCTACACCTTC.

The chain links TRBV5-4 to TRBJ1-1; D is perhaps TRBD1 (5 bases). CDR1 is SGHNT and CDR2 is YYREEE in the germline V gene (reference sequence). This CDR3 is built from 15 residues. V dropped 4 bases and J dropped 1 base, with 14 bases sitting between them. CDR3 in amino acids: CASSRVGGWNTEAFF. CDR3 DNA: TGTGCCAGCAGCCGGGTCGGGGGATGGAACACTGAAGCTTTCTTT.

The chain is built from TRBV20-1 and TRBJ1-5, with 8 bases identical to TRBD1. Unmatched junction bases numbered 3, after V lost 5 bases and J lost 6 bases. There are 12 residues in the CDR3. The germline V gene has CDR1 DFQATT and CDR2 SNEGSKA (reference sequence). In nucleotides, the CDR3 is TGCAGTGCTTCGACAGGGGCTCAGCCCCAGCATTTT. This gives the protein CSASTGAQPQHF.

The CDR3 region has the DNA TGTGCCAGCAGCTTGATGCCAAAGGAGACCCAGTACTTC. Its translation is CASSLMPKETQYF. The V call is TRBV7-2, the J call TRBJ2-5; D call uncertain. V lost 3 bases to trimming and J lost 5 bases, with 10 bases between them. The CDR3 has 13 amino acids. Germline CDR1 SGHTA, CDR2 FQGNSA.

This chain links TRBV4-1 with TRBJ2-7, with TRBD2 matching 9 bases. V gave up 3 bases and J gave up 4 bases; unmatched junction bases: 7. CDR3 size: 15 residues. Germline V gene data show CDR1 as MGHRA and CDR2 as YSYEKL. This CDR3 is CASSQGRGGGYEQYF. The CDR3 DNA follows: TGCGCCAGCAGCCAGGGGCGGGGGGGAGGTTACGAGCAGTACTTC.

There are a few counts of this clonotype. The chain links TRBV2 to TRBJ1-1; D perhaps matches TRBD1 (5 bases). The length of the CDR3 is 13 residues. CDR1 is SNHLY, CDR2 FYNNEI, per germline. With 4 bases removed from V and 10 bases from J, the gap between germline ends came to 16 bases. This CDR3 is CASSGSTGSRAFF. In nucleotides, the CDR3 is TGTGCCAGCAGTGGATCCACAGGTTCCCGAGCTTTCTTT.

The chain links TRBV5-1 to TRBJ1-1; 7 nucleotides agree with TRBD1. J lost 1 base, V lost 4 bases, and 10 bases had no gene match. CDR1 and CDR2 (germline): SGHRS, YFSETQ. This CDR3 region has 16 residues. CDR3 bases: TGCGCCAGCAGCCGAGGACAGGCCGTGACGAACACTGAAGCTTTCTTT. Its protein is CASSRGQAVTNTEAFF.

This clonotype was seen a few times. The chain combines TRBV24-1 with TRBJ2-5; the D is unclear. The germline V gene has CDR1 KGHDR and CDR2 SFDVKD. V lost 1 base to trimming and J lost 3 bases, with 14 bases between them. The CDR3 runs 16 residues. The CDR3 here is CATSDFGLTAKETQYF. The CDR3 bases are TGTGCCACCAGTGATTTTGGCCTCACGGCCAAAGAGACCCAGTACTTC.

This clonotype was recorded a few times. This chain links TRBV28 with TRBJ2-3; 8 bases match TRBD1. The CDR3 has 16 amino acids. With 7 bases clipped from V and 0 bases from J, the junction kept 9 bases outside the gene matches. CDR1 is MDHEN, CDR2 SYDVKM, per germline. The CDR3 coding sequence is TGTGCCAGCACCTCGGGTGGGACAGGAAGCACAGATACGCAGTATTTT. Amino acids: CASTSGGTGSTDTQYF. Supplemented by reference TRBV28 and TRBJ2-3, the full variable domain reads DVKVTQSSRYLVKRTGEKVFLECVQDMDHENMFWYRQDPGLGLRLIYFSYDVKMKEKGDIPEGYSVSREKKERFSLILESASTNQTSMYLCASTSGGTGSTDTQYFGPGTRLTVL.

This clonotype has at least ten counts. The rearrangement uses TRBV6-5 and TRBJ2-7; D remains unclear. Germline assignment: CDR1 MNHEY and CDR2 SVGAGI. The CDR3 covers 12 residues. Trimming cost V 5 bases and J 2 bases, with 7 bases left between them. Here the CDR3 DNA reads TGTGCCAGCAGTCGACCTCCCTACGAGCAGTACTTC. Amino acid sequence: CASSRPPYEQYF.